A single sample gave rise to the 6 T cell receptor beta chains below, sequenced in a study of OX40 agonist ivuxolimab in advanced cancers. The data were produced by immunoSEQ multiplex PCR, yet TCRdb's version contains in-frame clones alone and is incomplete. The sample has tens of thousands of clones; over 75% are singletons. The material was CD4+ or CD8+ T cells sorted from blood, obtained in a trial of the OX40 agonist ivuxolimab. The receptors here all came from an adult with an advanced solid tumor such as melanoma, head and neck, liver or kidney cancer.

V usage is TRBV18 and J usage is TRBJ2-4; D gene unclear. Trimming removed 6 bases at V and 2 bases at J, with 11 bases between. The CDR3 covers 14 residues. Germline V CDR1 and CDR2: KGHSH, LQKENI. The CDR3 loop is CASSDRASKNIQYF. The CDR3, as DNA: TGTGCCAGCTCGGATCGGGCTTCCAAAAACATTCAGTACTTC. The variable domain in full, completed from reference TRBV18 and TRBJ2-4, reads NAGVMQNPRHLVRRRGQEARLRCSPMKGHSHVYWYRQLPEEGLKFMVYLQKENIIDESGMPKERFSAEFPKEGPSILRIQQVVRGDSAAYFCASSDRASKNIQYFGAGTRLSVL.

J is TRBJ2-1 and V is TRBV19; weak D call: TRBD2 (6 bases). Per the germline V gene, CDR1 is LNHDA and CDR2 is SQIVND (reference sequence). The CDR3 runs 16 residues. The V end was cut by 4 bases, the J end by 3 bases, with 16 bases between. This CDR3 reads CASSTGVGLLYNEQFF. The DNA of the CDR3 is TGTGCCAGTAGTACGGGAGTGGGGTTACTCTACAATGAGCAGTTCTTC.

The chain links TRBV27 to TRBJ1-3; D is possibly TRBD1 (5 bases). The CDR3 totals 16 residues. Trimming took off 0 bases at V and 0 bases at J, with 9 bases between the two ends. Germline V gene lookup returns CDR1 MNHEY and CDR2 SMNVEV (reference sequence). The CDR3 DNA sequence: TGTGCCAGCAGTTTATCGGGGCCGATCTCTGGAAACACCATATATTTT. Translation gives CASSLSGPISGNTIYF.

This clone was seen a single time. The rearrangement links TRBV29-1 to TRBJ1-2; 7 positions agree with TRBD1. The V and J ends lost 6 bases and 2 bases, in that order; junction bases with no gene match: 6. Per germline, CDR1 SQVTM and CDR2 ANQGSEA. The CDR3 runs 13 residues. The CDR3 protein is CSVRGDLNYGYTF. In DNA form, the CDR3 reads TGCAGCGTCAGGGGGGACTTAAACTATGGCTACACCTTC.

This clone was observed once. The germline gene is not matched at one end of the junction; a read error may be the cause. CDR3 in amino acids: CASSLTPGLNTGELFF. The CDR3 DNA reads TGTGCTAGCAGCCTCACCCCAGGGTTGAACACCGGGGAGCTGTTTTTT. This sequence joins TRBV7-7 and TRBJ2-2, with D perhaps TRBD1 (5 bases). The germline V gene has CDR1 SSHAT and CDR2 FNYEAQ (reference sequence). The CDR3 extends over 16 amino acids.

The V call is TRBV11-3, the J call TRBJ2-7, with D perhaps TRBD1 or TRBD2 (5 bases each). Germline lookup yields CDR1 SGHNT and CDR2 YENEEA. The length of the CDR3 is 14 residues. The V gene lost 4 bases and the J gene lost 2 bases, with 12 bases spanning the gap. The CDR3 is CASSSAGTPYEQYF. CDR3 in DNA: TGTGCCAGCAGCTCAGCCGGGACCCCCTACGAGCAGTACTTC. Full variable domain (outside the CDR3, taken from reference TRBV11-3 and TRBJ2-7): EAGVVQSPRYKIIEKKQPVAFWCNPISGHNTLYWYLQNLGQGPELLIRYENEEAVDDSQLPKDRFSAERLKGVDSTLKIQPAELGDSAVYLCASSSAGTPYEQYFGPGTRLTVT.